Listed below are T cell receptor beta chains from one sample, sequenced in a study of OX40 agonist ivuxolimab in advanced cancers. This table comes from immunoSEQ multiplex PCR, and its TCRdb copy is limited to in-frame clones, with some not included. This table holds tens of thousands of clones, about nine tenths found once. The sequencing used CD4+ or CD8+ T cells sorted from blood, collected in a trial of the OX40 agonist ivuxolimab. These receptors were obtained from an adult with an advanced solid tumor such as melanoma, head and neck, liver or kidney cancer. Both conserved end residues are part of each CDR3. D genes are given only for firm matches. The listing skips clone size in some rows; elsewhere it reads once, few, many or a size class.

TRBV11-2	.	once	TRBJ1-4	TGTGCCAGCAGGGGGGGGGGAGTTCGTGAAAAACTGTTTTTT	CASRGGGVREKLFF
TRBV7-2	.	.	TRBJ2-4	TGTGCCAGCAGACATCGGGTTGAAGGCAAAAACATTCAGTACTTC	CASRHRVEGKNIQYF
TRBV28	.	.	TRBJ1-5	TGTGCCAGCAGTTTATCCCGAATACCCCAGCATTTT	CASSLSRIPQHF
TRBV30	.	.	TRBJ2-5	TGTGCCTGGAGGGGCCTGGCGGAAGAGACCCAGTACTTC	CAWRGLAEETQYF
TRBV6-8	.	.	TRBJ2-5	TGTGCCAGCAGTCCCAGAGGGGGGGGGCCCCAAGAGACCCAGTACTTC	CASSPRGGGPQETQYF
TRBV7-3	TRBD2	.	TRBJ2-7	TGTGCCAGCAGCTTAACCTCAGTAGCGGGGGAGCAGTACTTC	CASSLTSVAGEQYF
TRBV13	.	once	TRBJ2-2	TGTGCCAGCAGCCGGGTCACCGGGGAGCTGTTTTTT	CASSRVTGELFF
TRBV4-3	.	.	TRBJ2-2	TGCGCCAGCAGCCAAGGCCAGAACACCGGGGAGCTGTTTTTT	CASSQGQNTGELFF
TRBV7-9	.	.	TRBJ1-3	TGTGCCAGCAGCTTAGAGGGTTTAAGAGGGTCTGGAAACACCATATATTTT	CASSLEGLRGSGNTIYF
TRBV6-5	TRBD1	.	TRBJ2-3	TGTGCCAGCAGTCCCCGGGACAGGGGGCCAGATACGCAGTATTTT	CASSPRDRGPDTQYF